A selection of T cell receptor beta chains follows, all from one sample in a study of response to subunit inactivated influenza vaccine. TCRdb re-derived calls from the RT-PCR reads in MiXCR, one entry per CDR3 protein. The sample carries 600,000 to 850,000 distinct CDR3 sequences, around 15% recorded once. The starting material was PBMCs from blood, obtained less than 15 days before vaccination. Source of these receptors: a man over 45 who received an inactivated influenza vaccine. Each CDR3 is given with its conserved first and last residue. The order of the fields is V gene, J gene, D gene, clone size, CDR3 protein, CDR3 DNA. The D gene is left open where the match is weak. Size tells how often a clone was seen (once, few, many) or the class of an expanded clone, and some rows leave it out.

V gene: TRBV15; J gene: TRBJ2-3; D gene: TRBD2; clone size: -; CDR3 protein: CATSLGGARSTDTQYF; CDR3 DNA: TGTGCCACCAGTCTCGGGGGGGCCCGGAGCACAGATACGCAGTATTTT
V gene: TRBV5-1; J gene: TRBJ2-5; D gene: -; clone size: few; CDR3 protein: CASSLGTVAQETQYF; CDR3 DNA: TGCGCCAGCAGCTTGGGGACGGTCGCCCAAGAGACCCAGTACTTC
V gene: TRBV7-9; J gene: TRBJ2-5; D gene: -; clone size: few; CDR3 protein: CASSPSSQLWETQYF; CDR3 DNA: TGTGCCAGCAGCCCCTCGAGCCAGCTTTGGGAGACCCAGTACTTC
V gene: TRBV28; J gene: TRBJ2-7; D gene: TRBD1; clone size: many; CDR3 protein: CASSLPDREYYEQYF; CDR3 DNA: TGTGCCAGCAGTCTTCCGGACAGGGAGTACTACGAGCAGTACTTC
V gene: TRBV6-6; J gene: TRBJ2-1; D gene: -; clone size: -; CDR3 protein: CASSYPHLEQFF; CDR3 DNA: TGTGCCAGCAGTTACCCCCATCTTGAGCAGTTCTTC
V gene: TRBV5-1; J gene: TRBJ1-6; D gene: TRBD1; clone size: few; CDR3 protein: CASSLQGRDSPLHF; CDR3 DNA: TGCGCCAGCAGCTTACAGGGGAGAGATTCACCCCTCCACTTT
V gene: TRBV4-2; J gene: TRBJ2-3; D gene: -; clone size: -; CDR3 protein: CASSRGARTDTQYF; CDR3 DNA: TGTGCCAGCAGCCGGGGGGCCCGCACAGATACGCAGTATTTT
V gene: TRBV5-6; J gene: TRBJ2-1; D gene: -; clone size: few; CDR3 protein: CASSLKVNEQFF; CDR3 DNA: TGTGCCAGCAGCTTGAAAGTTAATGAGCAGTTCTTC
V gene: TRBV10-3; J gene: TRBJ2-7; D gene: TRBD2; clone size: -; CDR3 protein: CAGSSGASYEQYF; CDR3 DNA: TGTGCCGGATCTAGCGGGGCATCCTACGAGCAGTACTTC
V gene: TRBV20-1; J gene: TRBJ1-1; D gene: -; clone size: -; CDR3 protein: CSGARDTEAFF; CDR3 DNA: TGCAGTGGAGCCAGGGACACTGAAGCTTTCTTT
V gene: TRBV6-1; J gene: TRBJ2-5; D gene: TRBD2; clone size: few; CDR3 protein: CASALGAGGRETQYF; CDR3 DNA: TGTGCCAGCGCCCTGGGAGCGGGAGGGAGGGAGACCCAGTACTTC
V gene: TRBV10-3; J gene: TRBJ1-1; D gene: TRBD1; clone size: -; CDR3 protein: CATWGQGVNTEAFF; CDR3 DNA: TGTGCCACCTGGGGACAGGGGGTGAACACTGAAGCTTTCTTT
V gene: TRBV7-2; J gene: TRBJ2-7; D gene: -; clone size: once; CDR3 protein: CASSHSARGPYEQYF; CDR3 DNA: TGTGCCAGCAGCCATTCGGCCAGGGGACCCTACGAGCAGTACTTC
V gene: TRBV6-5; J gene: TRBJ2-4; D gene: -; clone size: -; CDR3 protein: CASSSNPAGARDIAKNIQYF; CDR3 DNA: TGTGCCAGCAGTTCCAACCCGGCCGGGGCTCGGGACATAGCCAAAAACATTCAGTACTTC
V gene: TRBV7-2; J gene: TRBJ2-1; D gene: -; clone size: -; CDR3 protein: CASSPKSGAWNEQFF; CDR3 DNA: TGTGCCAGCAGCCCAAAGTCCGGGGCCTGGAATGAGCAGTTCTTC
V gene: TRBV28; J gene: TRBJ2-2; D gene: -; clone size: -; CDR3 protein: CASSWGWTVNTGELFF; CDR3 DNA: TGTGCCAGCAGTTGGGGATGGACAGTGAACACCGGGGAGCTGTTTTTT
V gene: TRBV20-1; J gene: TRBJ1-1; D gene: TRBD1; clone size: -; CDR3 protein: CSARPGQGLTEAFF; CDR3 DNA: TGCAGTGCTAGACCGGGACAGGGATTAACTGAAGCTTTCTTT
V gene: TRBV3-1; J gene: TRBJ2-1; D gene: TRBD2; clone size: few; CDR3 protein: CASSPGVAGGLGEQFF; CDR3 DNA: TGTGCCAGCAGCCCTGGGGTTGCGGGGGGGCTGGGTGAGCAGTTCTTC
V gene: TRBV20-1; J gene: TRBJ2-3; D gene: -; clone size: -; CDR3 protein: CSAIYPATNTDTQYF; CDR3 DNA: TGCAGTGCTATTTATCCAGCGACCAACACAGATACGCAGTATTTT
V gene: TRBV10-2; J gene: TRBJ1-5; D gene: -; clone size: few; CDR3 protein: CASSKDGAGQPQHF; CDR3 DNA: TGCGCCAGCAGTAAGGACGGCGCGGGGCAGCCCCAGCATTTT
V gene: TRBV9; J gene: TRBJ1-2; D gene: TRBD1; clone size: -; CDR3 protein: CASSPGQGGSGYTF; CDR3 DNA: TGTGCCAGCAGCCCTGGACAGGGAGGCTCTGGCTACACCTTC
V gene: TRBV12-3/TRBV12-4; J gene: TRBJ2-7; D gene: -; clone size: -; CDR3 protein: CASSLTLGGGGAYEQYF; CDR3 DNA: TGTGCCAGCAGTTTAACCCTGGGGGGCGGGGGAGCCTACGAGCAGTACTTC
V gene: TRBV12-3/TRBV12-4; J gene: TRBJ1-1; D gene: -; clone size: many; CDR3 protein: CASSLNLVQEAFF; CDR3 DNA: TGTGCCAGCAGTTTAAATCTTGTACAGGAAGCTTTCTTT
V gene: TRBV7-2; J gene: TRBJ2-1; D gene: TRBD2; clone size: many; CDR3 protein: CASSRAGGMGYEQFF; CDR3 DNA: TGTGCCAGCAGCCGAGCGGGAGGTATGGGATATGAGCAGTTCTTC
V gene: TRBV3-1; J gene: TRBJ1-1; D gene: -; clone size: -; CDR3 protein: CASGNRNREAFF; CDR3 DNA: TGTGCCAGTGGAAACAGGAATAGGGAAGCTTTCTTT
V gene: TRBV7-2; J gene: TRBJ2-3; D gene: -; clone size: few; CDR3 protein: CASSLVWLAAAGDTQYF; CDR3 DNA: TGTGCCAGCAGCTTAGTATGGTTAGCGGCAGCTGGGGATACGCAGTATTTT
V gene: TRBV10-3; J gene: TRBJ2-5; D gene: TRBD2; clone size: many; CDR3 protein: CAISVGSGGTQETQYF; CDR3 DNA: TGTGCCATCAGTGTGGGTAGCGGGGGAACCCAAGAGACCCAGTACTTC
V gene: TRBV10-1; J gene: TRBJ2-7; D gene: TRBD1; clone size: -; CDR3 protein: CASSESPRATGTGEHEQYF; CDR3 DNA: TGCGCCAGCAGTGAGTCCCCGCGCGCTACCGGGACAGGGGAACACGAGCAGTACTTC
V gene: TRBV12-3/TRBV12-4; J gene: TRBJ2-1; D gene: TRBD2; clone size: -; CDR3 protein: CASSLGWGGAYNEQFF; CDR3 DNA: TGTGCCAGCAGTTTAGGATGGGGGGGGGCCTACAATGAGCAGTTCTTC
V gene: TRBV29-1; J gene: TRBJ1-2; D gene: TRBD1; clone size: -; CDR3 protein: CSVRQGRDGYTF; CDR3 DNA: TGCAGCGTTCGACAGGGGCGAGATGGCTACACCTTC
V gene: TRBV4-2; J gene: TRBJ2-1; D gene: TRBD2; clone size: -; CDR3 protein: CASSPSGGAYSYNEQFF; CDR3 DNA: TGTGCCAGCAGCCCTAGCGGGGGGGCCTACTCCTACAATGAGCAGTTCTTC
V gene: TRBV5-1; J gene: TRBJ2-2; D gene: TRBD2; clone size: many; CDR3 protein: CASSSEREWHTGELFF; CDR3 DNA: TGCGCCAGCAGCTCCGAGCGGGAGTGGCACACCGGGGAGCTGTTTTTT
V gene: TRBV2; J gene: TRBJ1-6; D gene: -; clone size: many; CDR3 protein: CASNRDNSPLHF; CDR3 DNA: TGTGCCAGCAACAGAGATAATTCACCCCTCCACTTT
V gene: TRBV6-5; J gene: TRBJ1-2; D gene: -; clone size: few; CDR3 protein: CASSYVRGYGYTF; CDR3 DNA: TGTGCCAGCAGTTACGTGAGGGGGTATGGCTACACCTTC
V gene: TRBV29-1; J gene: TRBJ2-1; D gene: -; clone size: many; CDR3 protein: CSLTLYNEQFF; CDR3 DNA: TGCAGCCTGACTCTCTACAATGAGCAGTTCTTC
V gene: TRBV28; J gene: TRBJ2-1; D gene: TRBD2; clone size: -; CDR3 protein: CASSLLRRLAGGFNEQFF; CDR3 DNA: TGTGCCAGCAGTTTATTAAGGAGGCTAGCGGGAGGGTTCAATGAGCAGTTCTTC
V gene: TRBV7-9; J gene: TRBJ2-3; D gene: -; clone size: -; CDR3 protein: CASSLAVTTSTDTQYF; CDR3 DNA: TGTGCCAGCAGCTTAGCGGTGACAACTAGCACAGATACGCAGTATTTT
V gene: TRBV4-1; J gene: TRBJ2-1; D gene: -; clone size: -; CDR3 protein: CASSQSTNRDEQFF; CDR3 DNA: TGCGCCAGCAGCCAATCGACTAACAGGGATGAGCAGTTCTTC
V gene: TRBV29-1; J gene: TRBJ1-3; D gene: -; clone size: few; CDR3 protein: CSVATVSGNTIYF; CDR3 DNA: TGCAGCGTTGCCACTGTCTCTGGAAACACCATATATTTT
V gene: TRBV7-9; J gene: TRBJ1-2; D gene: -; clone size: -; CDR3 protein: CASSFGEPAGVGYTF; CDR3 DNA: TGTGCCAGCAGCTTTGGAGAACCGGCGGGCGTTGGCTACACCTTC
V gene: TRBV4-1; J gene: TRBJ2-5; D gene: TRBD2; clone size: -; CDR3 protein: CASSRLAAQETQYF; CDR3 DNA: TGCGCCAGCAGCCGACTAGCAGCTCAAGAGACCCAGTACTTC
V gene: TRBV5-1; J gene: TRBJ2-1; D gene: TRBD1; clone size: -; CDR3 protein: CASSLEAGGFISSYNEQSF; CDR3 DNA: TGCGCCAGCAGCTTGGAGGCAGGGGGTTTTATCAGCTCCTACAATGAGCAGTCCTTC
V gene: TRBV20-1; J gene: TRBJ2-1; D gene: -; clone size: few; CDR3 protein: CSARVYYGGGFNNEQFF; CDR3 DNA: TGCAGTGCTAGAGTGTATTACGGGGGAGGATTTAACAATGAGCAGTTCTTC
V gene: TRBV11-2; J gene: TRBJ2-3; D gene: -; clone size: many; CDR3 protein: CASSRWGASQYF; CDR3 DNA: TGTGCCAGCAGCCGCTGGGGGGCGAGTCAGTATTTT
V gene: TRBV29-1; J gene: TRBJ2-1; D gene: TRBD1; clone size: -; CDR3 protein: CSVPLLGTGVYNEQFF; CDR3 DNA: TGCAGCGTTCCCCTCCTCGGGACAGGGGTTTACAATGAGCAGTTCTTC
V gene: TRBV7-2; J gene: TRBJ2-7; D gene: TRBD1; clone size: few; CDR3 protein: CASSDWPRTGVTYEQYF; CDR3 DNA: TGTGCCAGCAGCGATTGGCCGCGGACAGGGGTGACCTACGAGCAGTACTTC
V gene: TRBV12-3/TRBV12-4; J gene: TRBJ2-7; D gene: -; clone size: many; CDR3 protein: CASSFNRARSYEQYF; CDR3 DNA: TGTGCCAGCAGCTTCAACAGGGCAAGGTCCTACGAGCAGTACTTC
V gene: TRBV6-1; J gene: TRBJ2-3; D gene: TRBD1; clone size: few; CDR3 protein: CASKLGQTDTQYF; CDR3 DNA: TGTGCCAGCAAACTGGGACAGACAGATACGCAGTATTTT